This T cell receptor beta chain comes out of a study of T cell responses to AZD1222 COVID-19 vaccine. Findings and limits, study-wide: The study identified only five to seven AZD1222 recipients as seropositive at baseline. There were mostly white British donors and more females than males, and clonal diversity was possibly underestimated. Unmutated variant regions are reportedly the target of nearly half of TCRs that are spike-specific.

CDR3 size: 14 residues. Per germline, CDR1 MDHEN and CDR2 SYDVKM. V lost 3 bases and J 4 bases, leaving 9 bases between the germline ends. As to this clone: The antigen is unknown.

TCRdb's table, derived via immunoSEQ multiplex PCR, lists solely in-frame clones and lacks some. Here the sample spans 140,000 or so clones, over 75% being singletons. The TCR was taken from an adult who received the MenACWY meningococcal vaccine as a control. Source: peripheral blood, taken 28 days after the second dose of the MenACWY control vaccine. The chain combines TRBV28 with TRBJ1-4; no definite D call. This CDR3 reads CASSLLFGNEKLFF. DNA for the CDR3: TGTGCCAGCAGTTTGCTCTTCGGTAATGAAAAACTGTTTTTT.